Listed here are 21 T cell receptor beta chains from one sample, sequenced in a study of cytomegalovirus exposure and HLA in healthy donors. 60 Vbeta and 13 Jbeta primers were used in PCR. Generated by immunoSEQ multiplex PCR, the TCRdb table keeps only in-frame clones and is missing some. In the table there are about 180,000 clones, roughly 80% of which are singletons. Sequencing was performed on PBMCs. The receptors derive from a girl between 10 and 17 years old in good health and CMV-seropositive.

CDR3 nucleotides: TGTGCCAGCAGCCGCCAAACAGGGCTCTCTGGGGCCAACGTCCTGACTTTC. It is translated as CASSRQTGLSGANVLTF. The chain carries TRBV14 and TRBJ2-6; maybe TRBD1 (6 bases). Germline V gene lookup returns CDR1 SGHDN and CDR2 FVKESK. The V gene lost 4 bases and the J gene lost 0 bases, with 13 bases spanning the gap. The CDR3 consists of 17 residues.

This clone has just one count. The J gene is TRBJ1-2, the V gene TRBV7-6; 10 nucleotides align to TRBD1. The CDR3 loop spans 18 amino acids. V trimming: 4 bases; J trimming: 7 bases; junction bases outside the gene matches: 18. Germline CDR1 reads SGHVS; CDR2 reads FNYEAQ. The CDR3 sequence is CASSSPLTPGQGFGGYTF. DNA for the CDR3: TGTGCCAGCAGCTCGCCGCTAACTCCGGGACAGGGGTTTGGTGGCTACACCTTC.

V gene TRBV5-6 combines with J gene TRBJ2-1; D is possibly TRBD1 (5 bases). This CDR3 is built from 13 residues. Trimming pared 6 bases from V and 9 bases from J, leaving 16 bases between. Germline V CDR1 and CDR2: SGHDT, YYEEEE. CDR3 DNA sequence: TGTGCCAGCAACCCGATCGGACATCTTGAGCAGTTCTTC. The encoded protein is CASNPIGHLEQFF.

This clone was picked up one time. The genes are TRBV4-3 and TRBJ2-7; D unresolved. Trimming removed 0 bases from V and 2 bases from J, with 5 bases in between. Germline CDR1 is LGHNA and CDR2 is YSLEER. The CDR3 length is 13 residues. The DNA of the CDR3 is TGCGCCAGCAGCCAAGAACAGACCTACGAGCAGTACTTC. It translates to CASSQEQTYEQYF.

The J gene is TRBJ2-1, the V gene TRBV6-4, with a tentative D call TRBD1 (6 bases). The length of the CDR3 is 11 residues. CDR1 and CDR2 from the germline V gene are MRHNA and SNTAGT. Trimming stripped 7 bases from V and 9 bases from J, with 10 bases between. This CDR3 reads CASNWTAEQFF. The CDR3 DNA reads as TGTGCCAGCAACTGGACAGCTGAGCAGTTCTTC.

This chain connects TRBV4-3 to TRBJ1-1; a weak D match, TRBD1 (5 bases). The germline gives CDR1 LGHNA, CDR2 YSLEER. This CDR3 has 15 residues. V was cut by 4 bases and J by 4 bases, with 16 bases left in between. The CDR3 nucleotides are TGCGCCAGCAGCCGGGGCACACGAACTGGCACTGAAGCTTTCTTT. It translates to CASSRGTRTGTEAFF.

The chain carries TRBV5-1 and TRBJ2-3; the match to TRBD2 covers 7 bases. V shed 1 base and J 1 base; nucleotides not matched to a gene: 3. CDR3 size: 15 residues. CDR1 and CDR2 (germline): SGHRS, YFSETQ. CDR3 nucleotides: TGCGCCAGCAGCTTGACTAGCGTGGGCACAGATACGCAGTATTTT. The encoded protein is CASSLTSVGTDTQYF.

This clone was seen a few times. The chain is built from TRBV4-2 and TRBJ2-7, with 9 bases matching TRBD2. Germline V gene lookup returns CDR1 LGHNA and CDR2 YNFKEQ. The V gene end was trimmed by 2 bases and the J gene end by 3 bases; junction bases not matched to a gene: 8. This CDR3 has 16 amino acids. The CDR3 spells CASSQKEGLAIYEQYF. The CDR3 bases are TGTGCCAGCAGCCAAAAAGAGGGACTAGCAATCTACGAGCAGTACTTC.

V and J are TRBV10-3 and TRBJ2-3; D unclear. V was cut by 6 bases and J by 2 bases, with 3 bases left in between. The CDR3 runs to 11 residues. Germline CDR1 reads ENHRY; CDR2 reads SYGVKD. CDR3 sequence (DNA): TGTGCCATCAGATACACAGATACGCAGTATTTT. Encoded protein: CAIRYTDTQYF.

The CDR3: CASSIRGSVWTEAFF. DNA for the CDR3: TGTGCCAGCAGTATCCGAGGGTCGGTCTGGACTGAAGCTTTCTTT. This chain connects TRBV6-1 to TRBJ1-1; no firm D call. Germline-derived CDR1 and CDR2 are MNHNS and SASEGT. V shed 5 bases and J shed 5 bases, with 18 bases lying between them. The length of the CDR3 is 15 residues.

This clone was detected only once. This chain connects TRBV10-2 to TRBJ2-1; tentatively, D is TRBD1 (5 bases). CDR1 and CDR2 from the germline V gene are WSHSY and SAAADI. The CDR3 is made up of 12 amino acids. V lost 7 bases to trimming and J lost 12 bases, with 16 bases between them. CDR3 sequence: CASMERPQGQFF. CDR3 in DNA: TGCGCCAGCATGGAAAGGCCCCAGGGGCAGTTCTTC.

The rearrangement links TRBV5-1 to TRBJ2-3; D might be TRBD1 (5 bases). CDR1 and CDR2 (germline): SGHRS, YFSETQ. V gave up 0 bases and J gave up 6 bases, with 14 bases separating them. The CDR3 runs 15 residues. CDR3 loop: CASSLAPRNRDTQYF. For the CDR3, the DNA is TGCGCCAGCAGCTTGGCACCCCGAAACAGGGATACGCAGTATTTT.

This clone was detected a few times. The sample carries other DNA sequences with the same CDR3. This rearrangement joins TRBV5-1 to TRBJ1-1, with D perhaps TRBD1 (6 bases). The V and J ends lost 0 bases and 0 bases respectively, with 9 bases between them. CDR1 is SGHRS and CDR2 is YFSETQ in the germline V gene. The length of the CDR3 is 15 residues. CDR3 nucleotides: TGCGCCAGCAGCTTGGGCGACAGGATGAACACTGAAGCTTTCTTT. It is translated as CASSLGDRMNTEAFF.

This chain connects TRBV9 to TRBJ2-3, with 9 nucleotides matching TRBD1. There are 14 residues in the CDR3. Germline V gives CDR1 SGDLS, CDR2 YYNGEE. The J segment lost 4 bases and the V segment lost 1 base, leaving 1 base of the junction unmatched. This CDR3 is CASSVTGGPDTQYF. For the CDR3, the DNA is TGTGCCAGCAGCGTAACAGGGGGCCCAGATACGCAGTATTTT.

The rearrangement links TRBV19 to TRBJ2-1, with 11 bases matching TRBD1. CDR3 size: 19 residues. The J segment lost 4 bases and the V segment lost 5 bases, leaving 16 bases of the junction unmatched. The germline gives CDR1 LNHDA, CDR2 SQIVND (reference sequence). In DNA, the CDR3 is TGTGCCAGTAGTGAACCCCTTCTTAGGGACAGGGGGTTTTACAATGAGCAGTTCTTC. Protein sequence: CASSEPLLRDRGFYNEQFF.

This clone was seen only once. The chain combines TRBV7-9 with TRBJ2-3, with 7 bases matching TRBD2. The ends lost 5 bases at V and 0 bases at J; junction bases unmatched: 8. The CDR3 covers 16 residues. Germline loops: CDR1 SEHNR, CDR2 FQNEAQ (reference sequence). CDR3 sequence (DNA): TGTGCCAGCAGCCGTGGGGTCGGGGGGAGCACAGATACGCAGTATTTT. It codes for CASSRGVGGSTDTQYF.

The rearrangement uses TRBV27 and TRBJ1-2; D ambiguous. The V gene lost 3 bases and the J gene lost 0 bases, with 5 bases spanning the gap. CDR1 and CDR2 (germline): MNHEY, SMNVEV (reference sequence). CDR3 length: 13 amino acids. Here the CDR3 reads CASSLAANYGYTF. CDR3 in DNA: TGTGCCAGCAGTTTGGCAGCTAACTATGGCTACACCTTC.

The rearrangement links TRBV2 to TRBJ2-3; D ambiguous. This CDR3 contains 12 residues. Trimming stripped 6 bases from V and 2 bases from J, with 6 bases between. The germline gives CDR1 SNHLY, CDR2 FYNNEI. The CDR3 reads CASRRATDTQYF. CDR3 in DNA: TGTGCCAGCAGACGAGCCACAGATACGCAGTATTTT.

V gene TRBV27 combines with J gene TRBJ1-5; 7 bases map to TRBD1. The trim removed 4 bases at V and 6 bases at J, leaving 6 bases unmatched. CDR3 length: 14 residues. The germline CDR1 and CDR2 sequences are MNHEY and SMNVEV (reference sequence). The CDR3 DNA is TGTGCCAGCAGTTCAGGGACAGTCGTTCAGCCCCAGCATTTT. Protein product: CASSSGTVVQPQHF.

The gene calls are TRBV2 and TRBJ2-5; maybe TRBD2 (6 bases). In germline, CDR1 is SNHLY, CDR2 FYNNEI. The CDR3 is 14 amino acids. Trimming cost V 4 bases and J 2 bases, with 11 bases left between them. The CDR3 nucleotides are TGTGCCAGCAGTGTTCCCGGGGGTCAAGAGACCCAGTACTTC. It yields the protein CASSVPGGQETQYF.

A few counts support this clone. The rearrangement links TRBV18 to TRBJ1-2; D call uncertain. The CDR3 runs 13 residues. Between the trimmed V and J ends, which lost 2 bases and 8 bases, there was a span of 12 bases. CDR1 and CDR2 (germline): KGHSH, LQKENI. The CDR3 sequence: CASSPSWAEGYTF. In DNA form, the CDR3 reads TGTGCCAGCTCACCAAGCTGGGCCGAGGGCTACACCTTC.